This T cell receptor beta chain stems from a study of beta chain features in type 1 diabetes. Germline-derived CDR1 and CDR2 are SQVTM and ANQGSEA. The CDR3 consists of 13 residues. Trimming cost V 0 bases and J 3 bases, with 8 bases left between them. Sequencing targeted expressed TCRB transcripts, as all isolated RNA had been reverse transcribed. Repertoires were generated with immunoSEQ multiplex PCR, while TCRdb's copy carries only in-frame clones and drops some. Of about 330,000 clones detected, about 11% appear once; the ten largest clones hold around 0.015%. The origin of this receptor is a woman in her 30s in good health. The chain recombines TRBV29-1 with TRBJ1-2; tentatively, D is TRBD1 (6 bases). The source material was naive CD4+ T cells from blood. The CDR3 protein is CSVEEPGDYGYTF. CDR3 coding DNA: TGCAGCGTTGAAGAACCAGGGGACTATGGCTACACCTTC.